The T cell receptor (beta chain) described here comes from a study of TIL therapy for anti-PD-1-resistant metastatic lung cancer. Study context: Tumors were harvested before any PD-1/PD-L1 blockade. Tumors carried a median about 1.4 non-synonymous mutations per megabase. Study results and limitations: After infusion, TIL clonotypes partly replaced peripheral T cells and declined over months.

The libraries were made with immunoSEQ v3. Clones were read by immunoSEQ multiplex PCR, and TCRdb kept only the in-frame ones, dropping some. Seen here are tens of thousands of clones, approximately 83% observed once, and the top ten hold around 5%. Trimming pared 0 bases from V and 0 bases from J, leaving 15 bases between. The CDR3 runs 19 residues. Germline V CDR1 and CDR2: KGHSH, LQKENI. Details on this clone: Antigen specificity is unknown.

Time point meaning: pre-treatment sample, taken before nivolumab and TIL therapy. Specimen: blood, collected at baseline. This chain links TRBV18 with TRBJ2-6, with D tentatively TRBD1 or TRBD2 (5 bases each). This sequence originates from a person aged 25-80 years with non-small cell lung cancer. CDR3 loop: CASSPPPGTTASGANVLTF. The DNA of the CDR3 is TGTGCCAGCTCACCACCGCCGGGGACGACAGCCTCTGGGGCCAACGTCCTGACTTTC.